A selection of T cell receptor beta chains follows, all from one sample in a study of blood T cell repertoires in COVID-19. Profiled with immunoSEQ multiplex PCR; TCRdb holds only in-frame clones, not every one. The repertoire holds around 70,000 clones, approximately 90% seen once, with around 0.6% in the top ten. Sequenced sample: peripheral blood. These receptors originate from a man aged 60 to 75 with acute or convalescent COVID-19. CDR3s include the opening cysteine and the closing phenylalanine or tryptophan. A D gene is named only where the DNA matches it firmly. For some rows the clone size is stated as once, few or many, or as a class when expanded; others skip it.

V: TRBV6-6
D: -
size: -
J: TRBJ2-1
DNA: TGTGCCAGCCAGTTGGACGGGAACTCCTACAATGAGCAGTTCTTC
CDR3: CASQLDGNSYNEQFF

V: TRBV2
D: -
size: -
J: TRBJ2-5
DNA: TGTGCCAGCAGTCCAGGGGAGACCCAGTACTTC
CDR3: CASSPGETQYF

V: TRBV19
D: -
size: few
J: TRBJ1-2
DNA: TGTGCCAGTAGTCCCCGGGGAGGGAAGGCCACATATGGCTACACCTTC
CDR3: CASSPRGGKATYGYTF

V: TRBV4-1
D: TRBD2
size: -
J: TRBJ2-2
DNA: TGCGCCAGCAGCCATCGACCGGGACTAGCGGGAGGAATCACCGGGGAGCTGTTTTTT
CDR3: CASSHRPGLAGGITGELFF

V: TRBV20-1
D: -
size: -
J: TRBJ1-2
DNA: TGCAGTGCTAGAGATAGGGGCGGCTACACCTTC
CDR3: CSARDRGGYTF

V: TRBV5-4
D: TRBD2
size: -
J: TRBJ2-1
DNA: TGTGCCAGCAGCTTGGACGCTAGCGGGAACAATGAGCAGTTCTTC
CDR3: CASSLDASGNNEQFF

V: TRBV18
D: -
size: -
J: TRBJ1-1
DNA: TGTGCCAGCTCACCAGTCAGGGACACTGAAGCTTTCTTT
CDR3: CASSPVRDTEAFF

V: TRBV27
D: -
size: -
J: TRBJ1-1
DNA: TGTGCCAGCAGTTTCCGAGCCAACACTGAAGCTTTCTTT
CDR3: CASSFRANTEAFF

V: TRBV24-1
D: -
size: once
J: TRBJ2-5
DNA: TGTGCCACCAGTGATTTTAGACATGACGGTCAAGAGACCCAGTACTTC
CDR3: CATSDFRHDGQETQYF

V: TRBV24-1
D: -
size: -
J: TRBJ1-5
DNA: TGTGCCACCAGTGACCCGCGTAGGGGTAGCAATCAGCCCCAGCATTTT
CDR3: CATSDPRRGSNQPQHF

V: TRBV6-6
D: TRBD1
size: -
J: TRBJ1-5
DNA: TGTGCCAGCAGCCAAGACAGGGGCCAAAATCAGCCCCAGCATTTT
CDR3: CASSQDRGQNQPQHF

V: TRBV30
D: -
size: -
J: TRBJ2-1
DNA: TGTGCCTGGGGAGCCAACAATGAGCAGTTCTTC
CDR3: CAWGANNEQFF

V: TRBV3-1/TRBV3-2
D: -
size: -
J: TRBJ1-1
DNA: TGTGCCAGCAGTACAGGGTTCTTCATGAACACTGAAGCTTTCTTT
CDR3: CASSTGFFMNTEAFF

V: TRBV11-2
D: -
size: -
J: TRBJ2-1
DNA: TGTGCCAGCAGCTTCAGACTAGACAATGAGCAGTTCTTC
CDR3: CASSFRLDNEQFF

V: TRBV9
D: -
size: -
J: TRBJ2-5
DNA: TGTGCCAGCAGCGTAGGCGGAGAGACCCAGTACTTC
CDR3: CASSVGGETQYF

V: TRBV6-5
D: -
size: -
J: TRBJ1-3
DNA: TGTGCCAGCAGTTACTCGCTCAGACAATCAGGAAACACCATATATTTT
CDR3: CASSYSLRQSGNTIYF

V: TRBV5-4
D: -
size: -
J: TRBJ1-4
DNA: TGTGCCAGCAGCCAACAGCCCAGTAATGAAAAACTGTTTTTT
CDR3: CASSQQPSNEKLFF

V: TRBV2
D: -
size: -
J: TRBJ1-5
DNA: TGTGCCAGCAAGGTCAGGGAGGGTCAGCCCCAGCATTTT
CDR3: CASKVREGQPQHF

V: TRBV28
D: TRBD1
size: -
J: TRBJ2-7
DNA: TGTGCCAGCAGCATCGCAGGACAGGGTTTATACGAGCAGTACTTC
CDR3: CASSIAGQGLYEQYF

V: TRBV5-1
D: TRBD1
size: once
J: TRBJ1-4
DNA: TGCGCCAGCAGCTTGGAAGTTGTCCAGGGGGCCGGGGAAAAACTGTTTTTT
CDR3: CASSLEVVQGAGEKLFF

V: TRBV30
D: -
size: -
J: TRBJ1-4
DNA: TGTGCCTGGAGTCCCTGGAGAGGAACTAATGAAAAACTGTTTTTT
CDR3: CAWSPWRGTNEKLFF

V: TRBV4-1
D: TRBD1
size: -
J: TRBJ1-5
DNA: TGCGCCAGCAGCCAAGTCTCACAGGGGAACGAGCCCCAGCATTTT
CDR3: CASSQVSQGNEPQHF

V: TRBV20-1
D: -
size: -
J: TRBJ2-7
DNA: TGCAGTGCTCAGACTAGCTACGAGCAGTACTTC
CDR3: CSAQTSYEQYF

V: TRBV20-1
D: -
size: -
J: TRBJ1-3
DNA: TGCAGTGCTAGTTTCCGTCGGTCTGGAAACACCATATATTTT
CDR3: CSASFRRSGNTIYF

V: TRBV11-1
D: -
size: once
J: TRBJ1-2
DNA: TGTGCCAGCAGCTTACCGGGATTTGGCTACACCTTC
CDR3: CASSLPGFGYTF

V: TRBV6-5
D: TRBD1
size: once
J: TRBJ2-7
DNA: TGTGCCAGCAGTTACTCTAGGGGGCAAACCTACGAGCAGTACTTC
CDR3: CASSYSRGQTYEQYF

V: TRBV23-1
D: TRBD2
size: -
J: TRBJ2-7
DNA: TGCGCCAGCAGTCCGACAGGACTAGCGGGAGACCCTTTCTCCTACGAGCAGTACTTC
CDR3: CASSPTGLAGDPFSYEQYF

V: TRBV11-3
D: TRBD1
size: once
J: TRBJ2-3
DNA: TGTGCCAGCAGCTCCGGGACAGGATTCACAGATACGCAGTATTTT
CDR3: CASSSGTGFTDTQYF

V: TRBV30
D: -
size: few
J: TRBJ1-2
DNA: TGTGCCTGGGACAGAGGGTATGGCTACACCTTC
CDR3: CAWDRGYGYTF

V: TRBV9
D: TRBD2
size: -
J: TRBJ2-7
DNA: TGTGCCAGCAGCGTAGAGCCCTTTTCCGGACTCGCGGGGGGGCCGGGGGAGCAGTACTTC
CDR3: CASSVEPFSGLAGGPGEQYF

V: TRBV19
D: -
size: -
J: TRBJ1-5
DNA: TGTGCCAGTAGTCCGACAGTGGGCAATCAGCCCCAGCATTTT
CDR3: CASSPTVGNQPQHF

V: TRBV5-1
D: TRBD1
size: -
J: TRBJ2-2
DNA: TGCGCCAGCGGCACCGGGACAGAGAACACCGGGGAGCTGTTTTTT
CDR3: CASGTGTENTGELFF

V: TRBV3-1/TRBV3-2
D: TRBD1
size: -
J: TRBJ1-6
DNA: TGTGCCAGCAGCCGCCGGGACAGGGCCTCACCCCTCCACTTT
CDR3: CASSRRDRASPLHF

V: TRBV29-1
D: -
size: -
J: TRBJ2-1
DNA: TGCAGCGTCCCACGGGGTCCCTCCTACAATGAGCAGTTCTTC
CDR3: CSVPRGPSYNEQFF

V: TRBV19
D: TRBD1
size: -
J: TRBJ2-1
DNA: TGTGCCAGCGGAACCGGGACAGGGGGCTACAATGAGCAGTTCTTC
CDR3: CASGTGTGGYNEQFF

V: TRBV15
D: -
size: -
J: TRBJ2-1
DNA: TGTGCCACCAGCATGGATGGCGGGTCCTCCTACAATGAGCAGTTCTTC
CDR3: CATSMDGGSSYNEQFF

V: TRBV5-1
D: TRBD2
size: -
J: TRBJ2-1
DNA: TGCGCCAGCAGCTCGGGACTAGCGGGAGGGAGCTCCTACAATGAGCAGTTCTTC
CDR3: CASSSGLAGGSSYNEQFF